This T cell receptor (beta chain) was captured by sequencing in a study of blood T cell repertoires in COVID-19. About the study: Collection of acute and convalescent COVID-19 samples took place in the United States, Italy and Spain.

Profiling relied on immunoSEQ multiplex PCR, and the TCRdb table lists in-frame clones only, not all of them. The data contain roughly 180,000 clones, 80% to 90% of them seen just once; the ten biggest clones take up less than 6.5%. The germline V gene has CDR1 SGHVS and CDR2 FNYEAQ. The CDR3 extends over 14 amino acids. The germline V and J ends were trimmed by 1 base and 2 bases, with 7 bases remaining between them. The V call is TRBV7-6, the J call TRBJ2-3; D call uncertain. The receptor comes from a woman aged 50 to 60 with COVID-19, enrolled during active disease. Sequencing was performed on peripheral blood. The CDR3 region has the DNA TGTGCCAGCAGCTTAGGGCCCACCACAGATACGCAGTATTTT. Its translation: CASSLGPTTDTQYF.